A selection of T cell receptor beta chains follows, all from one sample in a study of Ad26.COV2.S vaccination and SARS-CoV-2 variants. Method: immunoSEQ multiplex PCR; TCRdb's copy keeps in-frame clones and lacks some. The table lists about 440,000 clones, roughly 88% of them singletons. This sample comprised peripheral blood, obtained in a trial of Ad26.COV2.S vaccine versus placebo. The source is a person between 18 and 59 years old who received the Ad26.COV2.S COVID-19 vaccine or a placebo. Both conserved end residues are trimmed from each CDR3. Fields, in order: J gene, clone size, V gene, CDR3 protein. Some rows have no size entry. The others give once, few or many, or a class for an expanded clone.

j_gene: TRBJ2-2; abundance: .; v_gene: TRBV19; CDR3aa: ASSILEQLANTGELF
j_gene: TRBJ2-1; abundance: .; v_gene: TRBV4-1; CDR3aa: ASSQDGTQQF
j_gene: TRBJ1-2; abundance: .; v_gene: TRBV4-1; CDR3aa: ASSQVRWGYGYT
j_gene: TRBJ2-1; abundance: .; v_gene: TRBV27; CDR3aa: ASSFSWTSGRSLYNEQF
j_gene: TRBJ1-1; abundance: .; v_gene: TRBV18; CDR3aa: ASSVEMNTEAF
j_gene: TRBJ1-5; abundance: .; v_gene: TRBV4-3; CDR3aa: ASSRYRNSNQPQH
j_gene: TRBJ2-3; abundance: once; v_gene: TRBV18; CDR3aa: ASSPPGRGSTDTQY
j_gene: TRBJ1-4; abundance: .; v_gene: TRBV4-2; CDR3aa: ASSPEMGRGNEKLF
j_gene: TRBJ2-1; abundance: once; v_gene: TRBV7-9; CDR3aa: ASSSRAKTPNNEQF
j_gene: TRBJ2-1; abundance: .; v_gene: TRBV4-2; CDR3aa: ASSPPLRGVEF
j_gene: TRBJ2-7; abundance: .; v_gene: TRBV6-2/TRBV6-3; CDR3aa: ASSALGLAGRYEQY
j_gene: TRBJ2-2; abundance: .; v_gene: TRBV19; CDR3aa: ASSYLQATGELF
j_gene: TRBJ2-3; abundance: .; v_gene: TRBV30; CDR3aa: AWTEGQRTDTQY
j_gene: TRBJ2-5; abundance: .; v_gene: TRBV28; CDR3aa: ASSPAGTRETQY
j_gene: TRBJ2-7; abundance: .; v_gene: TRBV3-1/TRBV3-2; CDR3aa: ASSPIRGSYEQY
j_gene: TRBJ1-2; abundance: .; v_gene: TRBV6-1; CDR3aa: ASSEGYYGYT
j_gene: TRBJ2-7; abundance: once; v_gene: TRBV5-1; CDR3aa: ASSLADSTYEQY
j_gene: TRBJ1-4; abundance: few; v_gene: TRBV28; CDR3aa: ASSSFRGPGRTNEKLF
j_gene: TRBJ2-7; abundance: .; v_gene: TRBV6-2/TRBV6-3; CDR3aa: ASSYRVGGTAYEQY
j_gene: TRBJ1-2; abundance: .; v_gene: TRBV4-3; CDR3aa: ASSPPSQNYGYT
j_gene: TRBJ2-1; abundance: .; v_gene: TRBV7-7; CDR3aa: ASSLGYLEANEQF
j_gene: TRBJ2-1; abundance: .; v_gene: TRBV7-3; CDR3aa: ASSPRQGQEQF
j_gene: TRBJ2-7; abundance: .; v_gene: TRBV18; CDR3aa: ASSPPGGRDYEQY
j_gene: TRBJ1-5; abundance: .; v_gene: TRBV10-3; CDR3aa: AISEFPVRDGQPQH
j_gene: TRBJ2-2; abundance: .; v_gene: TRBV11-2; CDR3aa: ASSLPGLAIVGDTGELF
j_gene: TRBJ2-1; abundance: .; v_gene: TRBV18; CDR3aa: ATNQAGGQGGNEQF
j_gene: TRBJ1-5; abundance: .; v_gene: TRBV6-5; CDR3aa: ASRTTGGGQPQH
j_gene: TRBJ2-5; abundance: once; v_gene: TRBV11-1; CDR3aa: ASSGAGLALQETQY
j_gene: TRBJ2-1; abundance: .; v_gene: TRBV2; CDR3aa: ASRVADYNNEQF
j_gene: TRBJ2-3; abundance: .; v_gene: TRBV27; CDR3aa: ASSFSGYTDTQY
j_gene: TRBJ2-7; abundance: once; v_gene: TRBV5-1; CDR3aa: ASSLGQFVSYEQY
j_gene: TRBJ2-1; abundance: .; v_gene: TRBV30; CDR3aa: AWGDEVDEQF
j_gene: TRBJ2-1; abundance: .; v_gene: TRBV29-1; CDR3aa: SVGPGGASNEQF
j_gene: TRBJ1-6; abundance: .; v_gene: TRBV28; CDR3aa: ASSRTSYNSPLH
j_gene: TRBJ2-1; abundance: once; v_gene: TRBV12-3/TRBV12-4; CDR3aa: ASSLAGLWEF
j_gene: TRBJ2-1; abundance: .; v_gene: TRBV7-8; CDR3aa: ASSPSRASVLYNEQF
j_gene: TRBJ2-2; abundance: .; v_gene: TRBV7-2; CDR3aa: ASTWASPGRELF
j_gene: TRBJ1-1; abundance: few; v_gene: TRBV7-3; CDR3aa: ASSLDRVGTEAF
j_gene: TRBJ2-7; abundance: .; v_gene: TRBV19; CDR3aa: ASRVTGWSYYEQY
j_gene: TRBJ2-2; abundance: once; v_gene: TRBV6-5; CDR3aa: ASSYSSGGLGELF
j_gene: TRBJ1-1; abundance: once; v_gene: TRBV19; CDR3aa: ASSKGLMNTEAF
j_gene: TRBJ2-1; abundance: .; v_gene: TRBV7-9; CDR3aa: ASSLEPLGLAGGDEQF
j_gene: TRBJ2-7; abundance: .; v_gene: TRBV5-1; CDR3aa: ASSVGQGAGEQY
j_gene: TRBJ2-7; abundance: few; v_gene: TRBV5-4; CDR3aa: ASSRTASYEQY
j_gene: TRBJ1-3; abundance: .; v_gene: TRBV29-1; CDR3aa: SVWDRGQRGNTIY
j_gene: TRBJ1-1; abundance: .; v_gene: TRBV5-8; CDR3aa: ASRHRGLVTEAF
j_gene: TRBJ2-2; abundance: once; v_gene: TRBV7-9; CDR3aa: ASSPLRDRGLKPGELF
j_gene: TRBJ2-3; abundance: .; v_gene: TRBV7-9; CDR3aa: ASSSQVMNPDTQY
j_gene: TRBJ2-5; abundance: .; v_gene: TRBV7-3; CDR3aa: ASSLTSPSGSMETQY
j_gene: TRBJ1-2; abundance: .; v_gene: TRBV20-1; CDR3aa: SASNRVFSYGYT
j_gene: TRBJ2-3; abundance: .; v_gene: TRBV7-8; CDR3aa: ASSPRSDTQY